This T cell receptor (beta chain) was obtained from a study of siplizumab effects on memory and regulatory T cells. Profiling relied on immunoSEQ multiplex PCR, and the TCRdb table lists in-frame clones only, not all of them. The repertoire consists of about 50,000 clones, with around 97% occurring once and the leading ten covering around 1%. On this clone: No antigen is known for it.

V trimming: 5 bases; J trimming: 4 bases; junction bases outside the gene matches: 3. Germline V gene lookup returns CDR1 MNHEY and CDR2 SMNVEV (reference sequence). The CDR3 is 15 residues long. General study results and limits: Alloreactive clones mapping to unstimulated subsets formed only a minor fraction.

The sample taken for sequencing was naive CD8+ T cells sorted from blood. The chain carries TRBV27 and TRBJ2-7, with 15 bases fitting TRBD2. This clonotype was obtained from a human donor in good health. In nucleotides, the CDR3 is TGTGCCAGCAGTCGGGGGACTAGCGGGAGGTACGAGCAGTACTTC. Its translation is CASSRGTSGRYEQYF.